The present T cell receptor beta chain was sequenced within a study of blood T cell repertoires in COVID-19. Whole-study context: The samples span acute and convalescent COVID-19 from the United States, Italy and Spain. PBMCs, B-cell-depleted T cells, or T cells provided the cDNA or gDNA that made up the material.

Per the original methods: Estimation of nucleated cell counts was performed using reference gene primer amplification. TCRdb's table, derived via immunoSEQ multiplex PCR, lists solely in-frame clones and lacks some. D and trimming were read from the DNA, whereas the V and J calls and clone size are those reported in that table. The repertoire consists of 170,000 or so clones, with more than 90% occurring once and the leading ten covering 0.5% to 0.6%. Germline CDR1 reads SGHTA; CDR2 reads FQGTGA. The CDR3 sequence is 18 residues long. Trimming took 2 bases from V and 5 from J; bases not matched to a gene: 9.

This sequence joins TRBV7-3 and TRBJ2-6; 10 nucleotides line up with TRBD1. The sample comprised peripheral blood. The receptor's source is a man between 50 and 59 years old with acute or convalescent COVID-19. The CDR3 sequence: CASSLGWGQGSRANVLTF. The CDR3 bases are TGTGCCAGCAGCTTAGGTTGGGGACAGGGGTCCAGGGCCAACGTCCTGACTTTC.